A single sample gave rise to the 21 T cell receptor beta chains below, sequenced in a study of blood T cell repertoires in COVID-19. Repertoires were generated with immunoSEQ multiplex PCR, while TCRdb's copy carries only in-frame clones and drops some. This sample has nearly 200,000 clones; 84% occur once, and the top ten carry about a fifth. The sequencing input was peripheral blood. The source of these receptors is a human donor in a cohort sampled during active COVID-19.

V is TRBV11-2 and J is TRBJ2-7, with 7 bases fitting TRBD1. Looked up from germline, CDR1 is SGHAT and CDR2 is FQNNGV. The CDR3 extends over 15 amino acids. Trimming cost V 0 bases and J 2 bases; bases outside gene matches: 4. Here the CDR3 reads CASSLDSGGTYEQYV. The CDR3 DNA reads TGTGCCAGCAGCTTAGATTCAGGGGGAACCTACGAGCAGTACGTC.

The CDR3 sequence: CASSRSAGTPNTEAFF. CDR3 DNA: TGTGCCAGCAGTCGATCCGCCGGGACACCGAACACTGAAGCTTTCTTT. The V call is TRBV2, the J call TRBJ1-1; D is perhaps TRBD1 (6 bases). Trimming shortened V by 5 bases and J by 1 base, and 17 bases separated the two germline ends. There are 16 residues in the CDR3. Germline V gene sequence: CDR1 SNHLY, CDR2 FYNNEI.

This sequence joins TRBV5-1 and TRBJ2-5; maybe TRBD1 (6 bases). V was shortened by 0 bases and J by 4 bases, with 16 bases between the two germline ends. The CDR3 totals 16 residues. Germline CDR1 reads SGHRS; CDR2 reads YFSETQ. This CDR3 is CASSLAGRQDGETQYF. Here the CDR3 DNA reads TGCGCCAGCAGCTTGGCCGGTAGACAGGATGGAGAGACCCAGTACTTC.

The chain couples TRBV6-5 to TRBJ1-2, with no clear D. Between the trimmed V and J ends, which lost 7 bases and 4 bases, there was a span of 7 bases. Per germline, CDR1 MNHEY and CDR2 SVGAGI. The CDR3 loop spans 11 amino acids. The CDR3 here is CASTAGYGYTF. The CDR3 DNA sequence: TGTGCCAGCACCGCAGGCTATGGCTACACCTTC.

This clone was counted between two and nine times. This chain's CDR3 is CASSLVGQVQETQYF. The CDR3 region has the DNA TGTGCCAGCAGCTTGGTAGGACAGGTACAAGAGACCCAGTACTTC. The chain uses TRBV5-5 and TRBJ2-5, with 7 bases that match TRBD1. The germline gives CDR1 SGHKS, CDR2 YYEKEE (reference sequence). Trimming at V came to 0 bases and at J to 2 bases, leaving 4 bases not matched to a gene. There are 15 residues in the CDR3.

This clone has only one observation. V and J are TRBV19 and TRBJ1-5; 7 bases are a match to TRBD1. V trimming: 2 bases; J trimming: 5 bases; junction bases outside the gene matches: 12. This CDR3 contains 17 residues. Per germline, CDR1 LNHDA and CDR2 SQIVND (reference sequence). CDR3 nucleotides: TGTGCCAGTAGTATAATAATGTGGACAGGAGTGTATCAGCCCCAGCATTTT. It translates to CASSIIMWTGVYQPQHF.

The chain has TRBV7-9 and TRBJ2-3; D is undetermined. The V gene's germline CDR1 is SEHNR and CDR2 FQNEAQ (reference sequence). The CDR3 extends over 14 amino acids. The V and J ends lost 8 bases and 1 base respectively, with 13 bases between them. For the CDR3, the DNA is TGTGCCAGCGGCGAATACGCGGGCACAGATACGCAGTATTTT. Translating it yields CASGEYAGTDTQYF.

This rearrangement joins TRBV12-3 or TRBV12-4 to TRBJ1-1; possibly TRBD1 for D (5 bases). This CDR3 is 13 amino acids long. Trimming cost V 3 bases and J 8 bases, with 13 bases left between them. This CDR3 reads CASSLSRQKEAFF. In DNA form, the CDR3 reads TGTGCCAGCAGTTTGTCGAGACAGAAGGAAGCTTTCTTT.

The rearrangement uses TRBV3-1 (or the pseudogene TRBV3-2) and TRBJ2-3; 11 bases agree with TRBD2. V gave up 6 bases and J gave up 0 bases; unmatched junction bases: 5. The CDR3 totals 16 residues. CDR1 is LGHDT and CDR2 is YNNKEL in the germline V gene (reference sequence). The DNA of the CDR3 is TGTGCCAGCAGTCCGACTAGCGGGGACAGCACAGATACGCAGTATTTT. It yields the protein CASSPTSGDSTDTQYF.

This chain connects TRBV5-4 to TRBJ2-6; possible D gene TRBD1, 5 bases. The CDR3 covers 18 residues. The germline V gene encodes CDR1 SGHNT and CDR2 YYREEE (reference sequence). Trimming shortened V by 1 base and J by 2 bases, and 16 bases separated the two germline ends. The chain's CDR3 is CASSLWARASAGANVLTF. For the CDR3, the DNA is TGTGCCAGCAGCTTGTGGGCCAGGGCTTCGGCTGGGGCCAACGTCCTGACTTTC.

This clone has just a few counts. This chain connects TRBV5-6 to TRBJ1-2; D is possibly TRBD1 (6 bases). Germline V gene data show CDR1 as SGHDT and CDR2 as YYEEEE. The CDR3 totals 13 residues. Trimming took 1 base from V and 8 from J, leaving 12 bases between them. As DNA, the CDR3 is TGTGCCAGCAGCTTGACAGGGTTGGACGGCTACACCTTC. This translates into CASSLTGLDGYTF.

The chain combines TRBV5-6 with TRBJ1-1; D is perhaps TRBD1 (6 bases). The germline V gene has CDR1 SGHDT and CDR2 YYEEEE. The CDR3 is 13 amino acids. The V gene lost 3 bases and the J gene lost 8 bases, with 14 bases spanning the gap. The CDR3 sequence: CASSWGGGTEAFF. CDR3 coding DNA: TGTGCCAGCAGCTGGGGAGGGGGGACAGAAGCTTTCTTT.

There are a few counts of this clone. This chain connects TRBV7-2 to TRBJ2-7; possible D gene TRBD1, 6 bases. V lost 6 bases, J lost 5 bases, and 11 bases lay in between. Germline CDR1 reads SGHTA; CDR2 reads FQGNSA. CDR3 length equals 12 residues. The CDR3 sequence: CASSRGGNEQYF. The CDR3 nucleotides are TGTGCCAGCAGTAGAGGGGGTAACGAGCAGTACTTC.

DNA for the CDR3: TGTGCCAGCAGCTCCGCTCTAAGACACGTTGGCTCTGGGGCCAACGTCCTGACTTTC. Its protein is CASSSALRHVGSGANVLTF. The chain joins TRBV7-2 to TRBJ2-6; D is unclear. V shed 4 bases and J shed 0 bases, with 19 bases lying between them. The CDR3 is 19 amino acids. The germline V gene has CDR1 SGHTA and CDR2 FQGNSA. The full variable domain, completed using reference TRBV7-2 and TRBJ2-6, is GAGVSQSPSNKVTEKGKDVELRCDPISGHTALYWYRQSLGQGLEFLIYFQGNSAPDKSGLPSDRFSAERTGGSVSTLTIQRTQQEDSAVYLCASSSALRHVGSGANVLTFGAGSRLTVL.

The chain employs TRBV28 and TRBJ1-5; no clear D. This CDR3 comprises 12 residues. V lost 6 bases and J lost 7, with 10 bases in between. The germline CDR1 and CDR2 sequences are MDHEN and SYDVKM. Here the CDR3 DNA reads TGTGCCAGCAGCCTTGAGGGACAGCCCCAGCATTTT. This sequence encodes CASSLEGQPQHF. The complete variable domain, with remaining parts taken from reference TRBV28 and TRBJ1-5, reads DVKVTQSSRYLVKRTGEKVFLECVQDMDHENMFWYRQDPGLGLRLIYFSYDVKMKEKGDIPEGYSVSREKKERFSLILESASTNQTSMYLCASSLEGQPQHFGDGTRLSIL.

The gene calls are TRBV9 and TRBJ2-5; D not resolved. The CDR3 has 16 residues. Trimming cost V 0 bases and J 1 base, with 13 bases left between them. Germline V lookup: CDR1 SGDLS, CDR2 YYNGEE. The DNA of the CDR3 is TGTGCCAGCAGCGTAGCAGCTACGCGGCCCCAAGAGACCCAGTACTTC. Translation gives CASSVAATRPQETQYF.

This clone came up a few times. This chain joins TRBV5-1 and TRBJ1-1, with 7 bases fitting TRBD1. Germline CDR1 and CDR2: SGHRS and YFSETQ. The CDR3 is 14 amino acids. V was pared by 4 bases and J by 3 bases, with 6 bases of the junction left unmatched. This chain's CDR3 is CASSMTGSYTEAFF. The CDR3, as DNA: TGCGCCAGCAGCATGACAGGGTCGTACACTGAAGCTTTCTTT.

This chain joins TRBV7-2 and TRBJ2-1, with D maybe TRBD2 (5 bases). With 1 base removed from V and 2 bases from J, the gap between germline ends came to 9 bases. Germline V gene sequence: CDR1 SGHTA, CDR2 FQGNSA. The CDR3 length is 15 residues. The CDR3 spells CASSLEDFTYNEQFF. CDR3 DNA sequence: TGTGCCAGCAGCTTAGAGGACTTCACCTACAATGAGCAGTTCTTC.

The gene calls are TRBV27 and TRBJ2-1, with D possibly matching TRBD2 (6 bases). Trimming took off 5 bases at V and 1 base at J, with 21 bases between the two ends. Germline CDR1 reads MNHEY; CDR2 reads SMNVEV (reference sequence). The CDR3 contains 18 residues. CDR3 region: CASSHPARRAYSYNEQFF. The CDR3 DNA reads as TGTGCCAGCAGTCACCCGGCCAGGAGGGCCTATTCCTACAATGAGCAGTTCTTC.

The V and J genes are TRBV20-1 and TRBJ1-5; 7 positions agree with TRBD1. Germline values: CDR1 DFQATT, CDR2 SNEGSKA (reference sequence). This CDR3 spans 14 amino acids. The junction had 6 bases not matched to a gene; V was cut back by 3 bases and J by 4 bases. CDR3 DNA sequence: TGCAGTGCTAGTAACCAGGGGGTAAATCAGCCCCAGCATTTT. It yields the protein CSASNQGVNQPQHF.

The genes are TRBV5-1 and TRBJ2-7; 7 positions match TRBD2. CDR1 SGHRS and CDR2 YFSETQ come from the germline V gene. V lost 0 bases to trimming and J lost 5 bases; unmatched junction nucleotides: 11. The CDR3 is 16 residues long. CDR3 coding DNA: TGCGCCAGCAGCTTGGCCGCGGGGAGGGACTTTAACGAGCAGTACTTC. It encodes CASSLAAGRDFNEQYF.